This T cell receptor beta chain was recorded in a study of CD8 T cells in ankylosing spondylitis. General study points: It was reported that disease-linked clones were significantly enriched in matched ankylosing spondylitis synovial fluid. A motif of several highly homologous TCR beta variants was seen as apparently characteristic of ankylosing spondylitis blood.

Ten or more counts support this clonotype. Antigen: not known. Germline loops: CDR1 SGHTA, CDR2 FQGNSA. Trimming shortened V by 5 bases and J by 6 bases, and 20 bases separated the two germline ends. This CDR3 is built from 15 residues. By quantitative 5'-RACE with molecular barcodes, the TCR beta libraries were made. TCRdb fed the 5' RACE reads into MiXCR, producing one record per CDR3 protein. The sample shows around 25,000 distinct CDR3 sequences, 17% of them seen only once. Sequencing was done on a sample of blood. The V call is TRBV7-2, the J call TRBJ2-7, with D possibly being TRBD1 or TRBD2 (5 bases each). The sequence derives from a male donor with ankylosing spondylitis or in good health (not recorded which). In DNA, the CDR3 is TGTGCCAGCAGCCCCGGTTCCCGGTCGAGGGGCGAGCAGTACTTC. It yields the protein CASSPGSRSRGEQYF.